This entry features one TCR beta chain sequence. This specimen belongs to a study of blood T cell repertoires in COVID-19. Whole-study context: The origin of the acute and convalescent COVID-19 samples was the United States, Italy and Spain. In each case, the material was cDNA or gDNA derived from T cells, B-cell-depleted T cells, or PBMCs.

In the source study's methods: Nucleated cell number was recorded as an estimate derived from reference gene primer amplification. Measured with immunoSEQ multiplex PCR; TCRdb has only the in-frame clones, and not every one. Clone size and the V and J calls come from that table; the DNA yielded D and trimming. Of 150,000 to 200,000 clones listed, around nine tenths are singletons. This CDR3 has 17 residues. CDR1 and CDR2 (germline): SGDLS, YYNGEE. Trimming pared 1 base from V and 0 bases from J, leaving 14 bases between. Input material: peripheral blood. The sequence derives from a man in his 70s with acute or convalescent COVID-19. The chain is built from TRBV9 and TRBJ1-3, with D hard to call. CDR3 in amino acids: CASSVNWFAGSGNTIYF. The CDR3 DNA reads as TGTGCCAGCAGCGTAAATTGGTTCGCGGGCTCTGGAAACACCATATATTTT.